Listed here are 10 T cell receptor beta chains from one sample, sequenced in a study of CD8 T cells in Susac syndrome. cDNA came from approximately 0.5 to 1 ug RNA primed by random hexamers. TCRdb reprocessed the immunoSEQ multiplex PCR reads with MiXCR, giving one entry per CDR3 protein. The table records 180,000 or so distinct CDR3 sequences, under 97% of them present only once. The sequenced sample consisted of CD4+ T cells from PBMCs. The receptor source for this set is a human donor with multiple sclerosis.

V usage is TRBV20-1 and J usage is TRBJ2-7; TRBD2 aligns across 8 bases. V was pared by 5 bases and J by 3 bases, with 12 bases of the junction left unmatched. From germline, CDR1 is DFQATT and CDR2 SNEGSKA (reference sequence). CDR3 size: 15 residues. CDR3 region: CSASRGLADIYEQYF. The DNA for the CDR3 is TGCAGTGCTTCTCGCGGACTAGCAGATATCTACGAGCAGTACTTC.

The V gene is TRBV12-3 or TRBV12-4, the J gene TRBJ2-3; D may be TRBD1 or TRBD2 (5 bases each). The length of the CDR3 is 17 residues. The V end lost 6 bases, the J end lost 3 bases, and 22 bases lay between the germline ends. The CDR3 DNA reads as TGTGCCAGCAGCTCCGGATTAGGGGCCCCGGGGACAGATACGCAGTATTTT. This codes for CASSSGLGAPGTDTQYF.

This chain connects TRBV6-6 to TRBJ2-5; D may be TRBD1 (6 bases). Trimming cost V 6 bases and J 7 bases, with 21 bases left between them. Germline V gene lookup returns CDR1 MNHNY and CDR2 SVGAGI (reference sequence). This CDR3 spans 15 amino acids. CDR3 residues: CASRSAQGPLGTQYF. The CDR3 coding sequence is TGTGCCAGCAGGAGTGCACAGGGACCCCTGGGGACCCAGTACTTC.

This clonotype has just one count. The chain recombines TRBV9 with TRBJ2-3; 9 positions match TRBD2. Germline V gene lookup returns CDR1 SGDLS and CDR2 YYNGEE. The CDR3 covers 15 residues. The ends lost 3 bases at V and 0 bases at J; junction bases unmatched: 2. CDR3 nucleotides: TGTGCCAGCAGCGCAAGCGGGAGGAGCACAGATACGCAGTATTTT. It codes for CASSASGRSTDTQYF.

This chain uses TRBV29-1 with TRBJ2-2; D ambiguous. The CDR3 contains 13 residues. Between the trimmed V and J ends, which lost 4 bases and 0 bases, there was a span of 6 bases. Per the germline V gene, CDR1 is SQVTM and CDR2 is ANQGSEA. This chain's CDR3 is CSVVNSNTGELFF. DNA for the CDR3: TGCAGCGTTGTCAACTCGAACACCGGGGAGCTGTTTTTT.

The chain's CDR3 is CATSREPRGGNEQFF. The DNA for the CDR3 is TGTGCCACCAGCAGAGAACCCAGGGGGGGCAATGAGCAGTTCTTC. J is TRBJ2-1 and V is TRBV15; either TRBD1 or TRBD2 may fit D (7 bases each). The CDR3 has 15 amino acids. CDR1 and CDR2 (germline): LNHNV, YYDKDF (reference sequence). V was pared by 0 bases and J by 6 bases, with 12 bases between.

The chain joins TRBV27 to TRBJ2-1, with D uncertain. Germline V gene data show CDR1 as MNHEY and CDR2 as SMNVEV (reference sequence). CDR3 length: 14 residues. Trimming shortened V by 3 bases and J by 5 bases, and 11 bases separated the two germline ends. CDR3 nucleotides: TGTGCCAGCAGTTTTACGGGTTTCAACAATGAGCAGTTCTTC. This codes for CASSFTGFNNEQFF.

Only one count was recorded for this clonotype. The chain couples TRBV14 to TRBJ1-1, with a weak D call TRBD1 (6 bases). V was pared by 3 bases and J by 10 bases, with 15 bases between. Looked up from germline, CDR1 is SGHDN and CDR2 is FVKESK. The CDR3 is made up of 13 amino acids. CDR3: CASSQTLTGPAFF. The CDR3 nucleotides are TGTGCCAGCAGCCAGACCCTCACAGGGCCAGCTTTCTTT.

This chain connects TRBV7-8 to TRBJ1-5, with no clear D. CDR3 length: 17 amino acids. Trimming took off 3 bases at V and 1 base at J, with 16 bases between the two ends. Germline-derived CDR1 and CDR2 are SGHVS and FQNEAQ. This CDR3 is CASSFRGQAWSNQPQHF. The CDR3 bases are TGTGCCAGCAGCTTTAGAGGCCAGGCATGGAGCAATCAGCCCCAGCATTTT.

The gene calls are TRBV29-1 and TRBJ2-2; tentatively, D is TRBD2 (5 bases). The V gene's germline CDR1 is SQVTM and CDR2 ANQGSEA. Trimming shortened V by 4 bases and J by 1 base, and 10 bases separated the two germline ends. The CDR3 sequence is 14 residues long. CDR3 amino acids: CSVGLFLNTGELFF. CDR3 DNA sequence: TGCAGCGTTGGACTATTCCTGAACACCGGGGAGCTGTTTTTT.